This TCR beta chain is drawn from a study of blood T cell repertoires in COVID-19. Clones were sequenced by immunoSEQ multiplex PCR, and TCRdb holds only the in-frame ones, with some missing. The sample has about 270,000 clones; around 90% are singletons. The table lists this clone with a count of one. This CDR3 region has 13 residues. V was clipped by 5 bases and J by 3 bases, with 10 bases between them. The V gene's germline CDR1 is MDHEN and CDR2 SYDVKM. The sequence was obtained from a woman aged 45-60 years who had recovered from COVID-19. Material: PBMCs or T cells enriched from blood (not recorded which). The V gene is TRBV28, the J gene TRBJ2-5; maybe TRBD2 (5 bases). CDR3 sequence (DNA): TGTGCCAGCAGTCATCACGGGAAAGAGACCCAGTACTTC. Translated, it gives CASSHHGKETQYF.